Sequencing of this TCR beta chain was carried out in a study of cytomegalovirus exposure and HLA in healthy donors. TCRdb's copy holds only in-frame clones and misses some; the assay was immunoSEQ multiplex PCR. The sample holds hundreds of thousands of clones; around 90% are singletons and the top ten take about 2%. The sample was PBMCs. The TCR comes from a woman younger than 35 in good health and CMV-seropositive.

The CDR3 loop is CASSPPSRGQYNEQFF. The CDR3 DNA reads as TGTGCCAGCTCACCACCGTCCAGGGGGCAATACAATGAGCAGTTCTTC. The chain has TRBV18 and TRBJ2-1; the match to TRBD1 covers 8 bases. The germline V gene encodes CDR1 KGHSH and CDR2 LQKENI. V shed 0 bases, J shed 4 bases, and the junction held 5 bases outside the gene matches. The CDR3 sequence is 16 residues long.